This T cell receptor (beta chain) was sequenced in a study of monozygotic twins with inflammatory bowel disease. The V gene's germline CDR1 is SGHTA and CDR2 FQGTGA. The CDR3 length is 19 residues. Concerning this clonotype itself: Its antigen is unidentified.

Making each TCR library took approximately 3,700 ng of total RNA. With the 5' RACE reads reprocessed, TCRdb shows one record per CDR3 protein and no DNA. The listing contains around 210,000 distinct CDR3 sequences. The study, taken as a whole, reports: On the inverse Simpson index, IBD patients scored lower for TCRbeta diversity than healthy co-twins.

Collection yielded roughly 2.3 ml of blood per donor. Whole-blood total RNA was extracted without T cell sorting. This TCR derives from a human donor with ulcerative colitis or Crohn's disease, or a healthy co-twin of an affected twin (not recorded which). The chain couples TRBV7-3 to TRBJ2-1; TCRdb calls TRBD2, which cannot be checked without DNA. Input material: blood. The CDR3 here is CASSLWGTSGGGTYNEQFF.